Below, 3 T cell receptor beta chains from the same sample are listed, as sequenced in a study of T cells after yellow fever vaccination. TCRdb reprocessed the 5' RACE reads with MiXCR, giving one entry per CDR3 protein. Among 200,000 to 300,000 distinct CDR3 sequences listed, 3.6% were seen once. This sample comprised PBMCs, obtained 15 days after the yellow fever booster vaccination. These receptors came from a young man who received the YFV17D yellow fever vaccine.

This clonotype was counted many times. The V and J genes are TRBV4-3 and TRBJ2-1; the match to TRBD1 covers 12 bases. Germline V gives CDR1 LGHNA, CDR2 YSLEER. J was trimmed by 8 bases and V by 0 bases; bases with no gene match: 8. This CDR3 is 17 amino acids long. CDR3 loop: CASSQDFGTGGHDEQFF. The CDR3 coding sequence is TGCGCCAGCAGCCAAGATTTCGGGACAGGGGGCCACGATGAGCAGTTCTTC.

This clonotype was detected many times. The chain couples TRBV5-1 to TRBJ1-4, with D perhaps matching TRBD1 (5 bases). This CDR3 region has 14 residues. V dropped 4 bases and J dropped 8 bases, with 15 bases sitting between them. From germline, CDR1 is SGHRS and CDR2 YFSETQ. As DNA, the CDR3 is TGCGCCAGCAGCGAGGGACGGGTAGGCGAAAAACTGTTTTTT. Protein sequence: CASSEGRVGEKLFF.

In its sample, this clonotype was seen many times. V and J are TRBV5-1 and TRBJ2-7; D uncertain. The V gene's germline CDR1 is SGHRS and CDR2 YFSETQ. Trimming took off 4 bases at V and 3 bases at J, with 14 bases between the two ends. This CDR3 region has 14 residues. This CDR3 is CASSDGVQNYEQYF. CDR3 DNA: TGCGCCAGCAGCGATGGGGTGCAGAACTACGAGCAGTACTTC.